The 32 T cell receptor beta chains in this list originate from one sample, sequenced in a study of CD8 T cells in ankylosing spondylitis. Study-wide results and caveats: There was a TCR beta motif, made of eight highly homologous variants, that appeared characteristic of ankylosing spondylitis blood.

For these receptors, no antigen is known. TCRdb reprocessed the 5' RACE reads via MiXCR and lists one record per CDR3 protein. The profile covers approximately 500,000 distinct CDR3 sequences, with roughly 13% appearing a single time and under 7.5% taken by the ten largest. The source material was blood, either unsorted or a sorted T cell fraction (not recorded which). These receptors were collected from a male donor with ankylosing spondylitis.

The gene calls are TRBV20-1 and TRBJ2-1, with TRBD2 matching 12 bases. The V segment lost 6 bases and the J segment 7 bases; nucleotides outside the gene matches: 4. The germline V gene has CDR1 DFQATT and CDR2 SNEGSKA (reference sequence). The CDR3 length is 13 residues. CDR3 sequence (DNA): TGCAGTGCGATCGGACTAGCGGGAAATGAGCAGTTCTTC. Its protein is CSAIGLAGNEQFF.

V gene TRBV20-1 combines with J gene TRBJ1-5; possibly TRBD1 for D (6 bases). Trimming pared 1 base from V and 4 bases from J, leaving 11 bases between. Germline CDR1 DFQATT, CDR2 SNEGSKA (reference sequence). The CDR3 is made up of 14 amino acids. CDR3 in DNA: TGCAGTGCTAGAGTTTCAGGGGTAAATCAGCCCCAGCATTTT. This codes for CSARVSGVNQPQHF.

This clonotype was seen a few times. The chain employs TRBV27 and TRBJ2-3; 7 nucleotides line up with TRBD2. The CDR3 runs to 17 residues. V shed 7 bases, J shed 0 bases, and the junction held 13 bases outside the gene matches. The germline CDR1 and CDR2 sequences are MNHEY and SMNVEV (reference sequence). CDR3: CASTPISTSVSTDTQYF. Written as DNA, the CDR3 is TGTGCCAGCACCCCGATTAGTACTAGCGTAAGCACAGATACGCAGTATTTT.

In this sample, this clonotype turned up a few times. The CDR3 DNA follows: TGCAGTGCTAGAGATTGGTTTTCTACTAGCGGGGGACAAGAGACCCAGTACTTC. It is translated as CSARDWFSTSGGQETQYF. The chain uses TRBV20-1 and TRBJ2-5; 11 positions agree with TRBD2. After removal of 0 bases from V and 2 bases from J, the junction contained 11 bases not matched to a gene. The CDR3 runs to 18 residues. Germline V gives CDR1 DFQATT, CDR2 SNEGSKA (reference sequence).

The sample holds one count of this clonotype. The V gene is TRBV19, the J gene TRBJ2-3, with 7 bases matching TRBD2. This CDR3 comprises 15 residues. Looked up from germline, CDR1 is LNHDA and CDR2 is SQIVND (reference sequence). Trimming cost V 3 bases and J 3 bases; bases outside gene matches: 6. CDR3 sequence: CASSIERDGTDTQYF. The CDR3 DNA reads TGTGCCAGTAGTATCGAGCGGGATGGAACAGATACGCAGTATTTT.

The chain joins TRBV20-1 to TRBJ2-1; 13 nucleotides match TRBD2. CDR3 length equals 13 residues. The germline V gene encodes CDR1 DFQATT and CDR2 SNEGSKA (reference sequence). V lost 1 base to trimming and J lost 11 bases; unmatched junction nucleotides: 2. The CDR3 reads CSARGGLAGQQFF. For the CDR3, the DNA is TGCAGTGCTAGAGGGGGACTAGCGGGACAGCAGTTCTTC.

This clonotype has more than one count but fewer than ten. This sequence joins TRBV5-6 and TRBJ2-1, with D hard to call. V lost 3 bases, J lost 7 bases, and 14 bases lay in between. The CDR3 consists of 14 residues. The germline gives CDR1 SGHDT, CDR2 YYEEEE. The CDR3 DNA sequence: TGTGCCAGCAGCTCAACCCAGGCCGGGAATGAGCAGTTCTTC. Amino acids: CASSSTQAGNEQFF.

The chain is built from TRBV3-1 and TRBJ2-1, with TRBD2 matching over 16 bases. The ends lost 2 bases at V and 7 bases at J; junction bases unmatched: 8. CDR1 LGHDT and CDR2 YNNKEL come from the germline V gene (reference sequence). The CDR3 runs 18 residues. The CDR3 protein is CASSQSGTSGRVSNEQFF. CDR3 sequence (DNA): TGTGCCAGCAGCCAATCCGGGACTAGCGGGAGGGTGTCAAATGAGCAGTTCTTC.

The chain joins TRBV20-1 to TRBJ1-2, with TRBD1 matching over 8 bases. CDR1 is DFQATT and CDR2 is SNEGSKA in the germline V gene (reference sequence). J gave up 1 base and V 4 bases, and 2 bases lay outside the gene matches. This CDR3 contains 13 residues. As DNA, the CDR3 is TGCAGTGCTAAGGACAGGGTTAACTATGGCTACACCTTC. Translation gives CSAKDRVNYGYTF.

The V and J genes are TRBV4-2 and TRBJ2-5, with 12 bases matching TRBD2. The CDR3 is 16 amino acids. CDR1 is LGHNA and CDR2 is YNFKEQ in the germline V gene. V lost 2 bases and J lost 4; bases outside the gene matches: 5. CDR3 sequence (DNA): TGTGCCAGCAGCCAACCTGGACTAGCGGGATTAGAGACCCAGTACTTC. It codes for CASSQPGLAGLETQYF.

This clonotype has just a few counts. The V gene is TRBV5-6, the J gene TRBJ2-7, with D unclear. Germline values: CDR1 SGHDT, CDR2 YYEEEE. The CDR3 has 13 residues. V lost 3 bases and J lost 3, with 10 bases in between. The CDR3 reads CASSSLRFYEQYV. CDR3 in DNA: TGTGCCAGCAGCTCTCTCCGTTTCTACGAGCAGTACGTC.

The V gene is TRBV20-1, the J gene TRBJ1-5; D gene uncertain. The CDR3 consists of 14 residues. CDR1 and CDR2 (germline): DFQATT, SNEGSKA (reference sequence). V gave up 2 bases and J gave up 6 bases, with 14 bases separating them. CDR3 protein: CSARSSGFSQPQHF. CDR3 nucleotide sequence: TGCAGTGCTAGATCGTCGGGGTTCAGTCAGCCCCAGCATTTT.

The CDR3 loop is CASSHGAGGVNEQFF. The CDR3 region has the DNA TGTGCCAGCAGCCATGGCGCGGGAGGGGTAAATGAGCAGTTCTTC. The rearrangement uses TRBV3-1 and TRBJ2-1; 9 bases are a match to TRBD2. Losses at the gene ends were 3 bases for V and 7 bases for J; bases not matched to a gene: 7. Germline assignment: CDR1 LGHDT and CDR2 YNNKEL (reference sequence). The CDR3 contains 15 residues.

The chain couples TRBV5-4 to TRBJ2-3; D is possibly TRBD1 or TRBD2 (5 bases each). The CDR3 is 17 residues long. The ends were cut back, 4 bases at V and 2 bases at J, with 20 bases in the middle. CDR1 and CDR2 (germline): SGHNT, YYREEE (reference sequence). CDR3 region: CASSRRDGTLNTDTQYF. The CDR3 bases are TGTGCCAGCAGCAGAAGGGACGGCACCCTGAACACAGATACGCAGTATTTT.

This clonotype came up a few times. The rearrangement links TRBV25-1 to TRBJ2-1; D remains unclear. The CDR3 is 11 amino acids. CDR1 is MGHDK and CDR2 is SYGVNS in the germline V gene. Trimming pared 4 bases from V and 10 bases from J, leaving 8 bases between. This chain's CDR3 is CASSVAHEQFF. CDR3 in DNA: TGTGCCAGCAGTGTAGCACACGAGCAGTTCTTC.

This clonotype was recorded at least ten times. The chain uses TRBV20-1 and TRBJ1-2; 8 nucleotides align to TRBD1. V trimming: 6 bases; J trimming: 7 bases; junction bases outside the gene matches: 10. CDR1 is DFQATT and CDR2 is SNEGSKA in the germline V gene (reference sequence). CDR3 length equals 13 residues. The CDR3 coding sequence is TGCAGTGCCCCGACAGGGGCGGGTTTTGGCTACACCTTC. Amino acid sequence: CSAPTGAGFGYTF.

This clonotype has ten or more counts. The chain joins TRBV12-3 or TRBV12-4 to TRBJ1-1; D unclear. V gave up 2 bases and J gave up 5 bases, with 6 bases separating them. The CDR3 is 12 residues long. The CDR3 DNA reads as TGTGCCAGCAGTTTAACCCGGACTGAAGCTTTCTTT. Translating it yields CASSLTRTEAFF.

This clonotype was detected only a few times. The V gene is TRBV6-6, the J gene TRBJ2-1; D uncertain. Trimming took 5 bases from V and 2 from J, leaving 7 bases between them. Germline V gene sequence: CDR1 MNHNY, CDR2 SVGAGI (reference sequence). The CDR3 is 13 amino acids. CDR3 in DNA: TGTGCCAGCAGTCGAGACCCCTACAATGAGCAGTTCTTC. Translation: CASSRDPYNEQFF.

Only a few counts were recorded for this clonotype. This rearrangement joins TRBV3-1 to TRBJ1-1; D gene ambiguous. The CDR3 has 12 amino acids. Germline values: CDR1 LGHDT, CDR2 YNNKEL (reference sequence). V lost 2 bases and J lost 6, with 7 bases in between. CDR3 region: CASSQRTAEAFF. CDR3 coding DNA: TGTGCCAGCAGCCAACGGACTGCTGAAGCTTTCTTT.

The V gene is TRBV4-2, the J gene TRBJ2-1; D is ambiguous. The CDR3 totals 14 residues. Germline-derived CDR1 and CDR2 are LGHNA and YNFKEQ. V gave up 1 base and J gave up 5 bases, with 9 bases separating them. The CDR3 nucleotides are TGTGCCAGCAGCCAAGTCCCGGAGAACAATGAGCAGTTCTTC. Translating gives CASSQVPENNEQFF.

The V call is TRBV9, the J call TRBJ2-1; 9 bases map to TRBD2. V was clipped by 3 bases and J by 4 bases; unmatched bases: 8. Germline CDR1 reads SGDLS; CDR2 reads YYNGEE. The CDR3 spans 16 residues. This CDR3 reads CASSGGGLAGYNEQFF. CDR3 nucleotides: TGTGCCAGCAGCGGGGGGGGCCTAGCGGGATACAATGAGCAGTTCTTC.

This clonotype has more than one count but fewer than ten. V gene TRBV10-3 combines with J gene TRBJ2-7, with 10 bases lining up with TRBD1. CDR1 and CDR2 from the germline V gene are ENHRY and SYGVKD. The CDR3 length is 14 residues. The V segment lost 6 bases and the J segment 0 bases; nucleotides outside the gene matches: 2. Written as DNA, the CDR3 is TGTGCCATCAGGGGGGACAGGGGCTCCTACGAGCAGTACTTC. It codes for CAIRGDRGSYEQYF.

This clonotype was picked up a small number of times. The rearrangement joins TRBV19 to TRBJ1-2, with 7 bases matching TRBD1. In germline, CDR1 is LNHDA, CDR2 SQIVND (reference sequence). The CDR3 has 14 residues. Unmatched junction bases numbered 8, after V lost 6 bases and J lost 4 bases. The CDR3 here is CASSRSGQLYGYTF. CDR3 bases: TGTGCCAGTAGCCGCTCGGGACAGCTCTATGGCTACACCTTC.

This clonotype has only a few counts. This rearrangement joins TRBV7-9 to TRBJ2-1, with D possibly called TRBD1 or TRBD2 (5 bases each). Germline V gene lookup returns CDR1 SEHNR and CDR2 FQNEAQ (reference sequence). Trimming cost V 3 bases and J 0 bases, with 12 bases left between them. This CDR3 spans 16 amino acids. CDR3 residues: CASSLGPGSSYNEQFF. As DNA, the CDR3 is TGTGCCAGCAGCTTGGGACCGGGCAGCTCCTACAATGAGCAGTTCTTC. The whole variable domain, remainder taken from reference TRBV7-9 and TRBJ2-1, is DTGVSQNPRHKITKRGQNVTFRCDPISEHNRLYWYRQTLGQGPEFLTYFQNEAQLEKSRLLSDRFSAERPKGSFSTLEIQRTEQGDSAMYLCASSLGPGSSYNEQFFGPGTRLTVL.

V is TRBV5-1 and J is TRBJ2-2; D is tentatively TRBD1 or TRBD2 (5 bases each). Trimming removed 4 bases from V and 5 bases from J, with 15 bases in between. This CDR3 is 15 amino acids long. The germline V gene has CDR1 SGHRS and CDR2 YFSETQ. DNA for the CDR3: TGCGCCAGCAGCCGGGGCGGGTTGAGGACCGGGGAGCTGTTTTTT. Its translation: CASSRGGLRTGELFF.

The CDR3 reads CATSRDSVRGHYGYTF. The CDR3 nucleotides are TGTGCCACCAGCAGAGACTCCGTCAGGGGGCATTATGGCTACACCTTC. J is TRBJ1-2 and V is TRBV15, with 8 positions matching TRBD1. The CDR3 runs to 16 residues. Trimming removed 0 bases from V and 5 bases from J; junction bases left unmatched: 8. The germline V gene encodes CDR1 LNHNV and CDR2 YYDKDF (reference sequence).

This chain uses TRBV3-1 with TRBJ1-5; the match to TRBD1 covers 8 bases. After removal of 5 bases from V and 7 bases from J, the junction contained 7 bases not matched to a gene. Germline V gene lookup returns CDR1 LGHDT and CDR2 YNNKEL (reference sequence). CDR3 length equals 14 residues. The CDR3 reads CASSLGQGKQPQHF. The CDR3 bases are TGTGCCAGCAGCTTAGGACAGGGAAAACAGCCCCAGCATTTT.

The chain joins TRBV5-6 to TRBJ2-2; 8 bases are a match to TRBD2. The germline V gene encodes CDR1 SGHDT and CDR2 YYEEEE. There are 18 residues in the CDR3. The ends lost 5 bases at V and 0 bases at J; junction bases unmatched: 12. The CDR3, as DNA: TGTGCCAGCAGTCCTAGACAACTAGCGGTCGCGAACACCGGGGAGCTGTTTTTT. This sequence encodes CASSPRQLAVANTGELFF.

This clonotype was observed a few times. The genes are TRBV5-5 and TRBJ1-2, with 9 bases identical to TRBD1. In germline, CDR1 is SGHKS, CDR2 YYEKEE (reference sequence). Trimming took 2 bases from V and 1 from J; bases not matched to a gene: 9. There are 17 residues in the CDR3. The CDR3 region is CASSLWGQGAVNYGYTF. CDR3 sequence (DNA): TGTGCCAGCAGCTTATGGGGACAGGGCGCAGTTAACTATGGCTACACCTTC.

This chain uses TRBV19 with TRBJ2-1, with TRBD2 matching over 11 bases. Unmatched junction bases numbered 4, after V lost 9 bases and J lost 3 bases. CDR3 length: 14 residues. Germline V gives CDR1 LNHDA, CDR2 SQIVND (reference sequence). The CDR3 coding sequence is TGTGCCAGCGAAACTAGCGGGGGCTACAATGAGCAGTTCTTC. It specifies CASETSGGYNEQFF.

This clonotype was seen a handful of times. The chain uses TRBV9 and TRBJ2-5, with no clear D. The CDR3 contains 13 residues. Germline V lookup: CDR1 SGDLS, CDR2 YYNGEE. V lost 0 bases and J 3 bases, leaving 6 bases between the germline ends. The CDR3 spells CASSVGAEETQYF. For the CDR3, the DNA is TGTGCCAGCAGCGTAGGGGCAGAAGAGACCCAGTACTTC.

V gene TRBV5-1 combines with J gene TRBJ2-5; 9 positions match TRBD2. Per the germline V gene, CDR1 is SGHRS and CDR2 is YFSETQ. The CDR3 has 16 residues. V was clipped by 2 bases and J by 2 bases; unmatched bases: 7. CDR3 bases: TGCGCCAGCAGCTTCGCTCTAGCGGGACGACAAGAGACCCAGTACTTC. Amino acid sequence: CASSFALAGRQETQYF.